The present TCR beta chain was sequenced within a study of T cells in Graves' hyperthyroidism and ophthalmopathy. Cells are PBMCs isolated from around 9.4 ml of fresh blood. Germline-derived CDR1 and CDR2 are MDHEN and SYDVKM. The CDR3 length is 13 residues. Trimming removed 3 bases from V and 5 bases from J, with 10 bases in between. This clonotype has a count of ten or more. Antigen specificity is unknown. Regarding the study as a whole: Most thyroid clonotypes with frequency above 0.001 were detected in blood.

Regions amplified from RNA transcripts were the TCR beta CDR3 regions. Initially, a first-round RT-PCR of the TCR CDR3 employed the HTBI primer set. TCRdb re-called the multiplex PCR reads with MiXCR, one entry per CDR3 protein. The sample holds 380,000 or so distinct CDR3 sequences, about 13% seen once. The sample taken for sequencing was blood. This sequence originates from a man aged 30 to 45 with Graves' hyperthyroidism that later progressed to Graves' ophthalmopathy. The chain has TRBV28 and TRBJ1-1; unclear D gene. The DNA of the CDR3 is TGTGCCAGCAGTTTTCGGGGAAAAACTGAAGCTTTCTTT. Residues: CASSFRGKTEAFF.